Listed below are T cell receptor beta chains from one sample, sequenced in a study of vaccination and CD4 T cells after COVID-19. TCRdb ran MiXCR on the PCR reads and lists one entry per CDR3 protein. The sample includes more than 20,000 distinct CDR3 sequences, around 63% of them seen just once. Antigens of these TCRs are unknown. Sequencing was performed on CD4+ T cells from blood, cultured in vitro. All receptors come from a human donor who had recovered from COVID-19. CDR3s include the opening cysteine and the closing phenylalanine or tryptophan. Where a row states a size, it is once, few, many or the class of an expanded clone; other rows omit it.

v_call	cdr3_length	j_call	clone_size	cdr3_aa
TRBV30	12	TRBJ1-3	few	CAWLHIGNTIYF
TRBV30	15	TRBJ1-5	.	CAWLLVDRFYQPQHF
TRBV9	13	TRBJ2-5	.	CASSVGVGETQYF
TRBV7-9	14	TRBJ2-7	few	CASSQGQGLYEQYF
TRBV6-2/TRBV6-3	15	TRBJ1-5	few	CASSSPGRTNQPQHF
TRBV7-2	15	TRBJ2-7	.	CASRRGGRISYEQYF
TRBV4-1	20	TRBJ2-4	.	CASSQAQGSRAVFAKNIQYF
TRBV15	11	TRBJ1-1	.	CATQVETEAFF
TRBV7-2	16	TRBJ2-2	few	CASSSGGDRRTGELFF
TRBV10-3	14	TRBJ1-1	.	CAISQGAVNTEAFF
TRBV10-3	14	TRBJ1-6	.	CAISEGRKNSPLHF
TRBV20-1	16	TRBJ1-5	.	CSARDLSGEESQPQHF
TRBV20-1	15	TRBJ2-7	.	CSAQPPGQGSYEQYF
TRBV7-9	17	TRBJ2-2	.	CASSLPRGSPNTGELFF
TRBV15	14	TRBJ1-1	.	CATSRVFLNTEAFF
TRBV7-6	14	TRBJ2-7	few	CASSRDRTSYEQYF
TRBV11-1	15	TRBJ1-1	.	CASSPTTGGNTEAFF
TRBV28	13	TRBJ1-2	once	CASEGQGVRGYTF
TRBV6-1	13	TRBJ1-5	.	CASTPGGGQPQHF
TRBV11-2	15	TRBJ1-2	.	CASSLDQAGNYGYTF
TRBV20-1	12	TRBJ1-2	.	CSAPYRDYGYTF
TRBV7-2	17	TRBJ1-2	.	CASSLGRGAQLSYGYTF
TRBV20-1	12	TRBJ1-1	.	CSATTPGTEAFF
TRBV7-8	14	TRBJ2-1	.	CASSAARGSVEQFF
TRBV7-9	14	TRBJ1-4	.	CASSQRSAGEKLFF
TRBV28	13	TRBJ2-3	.	CASGRTSTDTQYF
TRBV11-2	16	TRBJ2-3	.	CASSDVGGRLVDTQYF
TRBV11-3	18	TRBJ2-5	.	CASSSRNYVRGYQETQYF
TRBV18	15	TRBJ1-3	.	CASSPAGAGGNTIYF
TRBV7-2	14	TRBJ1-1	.	CASSLAVTHTEAFF
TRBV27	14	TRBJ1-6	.	CASGTWGDNSPLHF
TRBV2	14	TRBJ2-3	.	CASRARGLTDTQYF
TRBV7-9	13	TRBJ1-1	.	CASSLGGETEAFF
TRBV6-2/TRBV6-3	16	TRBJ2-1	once	CASRPMTSGAGRVQFF
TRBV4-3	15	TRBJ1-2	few	CASSQDLGLNYGYTF
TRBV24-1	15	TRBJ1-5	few	CATREGEPSNQPQHF
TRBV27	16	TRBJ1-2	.	CASSRGTGNDPLGYTF
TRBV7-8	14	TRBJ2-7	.	CASSLGLQSYEQYF
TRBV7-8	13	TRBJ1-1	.	CASSFQGSTEAFF
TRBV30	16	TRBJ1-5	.	CAWSAIRGQRSQPQHF
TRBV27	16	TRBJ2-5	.	CASSLRGRPLQETQYF
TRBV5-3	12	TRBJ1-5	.	CARQGSNQPQHF
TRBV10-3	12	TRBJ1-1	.	CAISEVGTEAFF
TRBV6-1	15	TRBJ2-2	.	CASKRQGKMGGELFF
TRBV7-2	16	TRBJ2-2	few	CASSLVGGPNTGELFF
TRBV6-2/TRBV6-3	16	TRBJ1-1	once	CASSRDRVVLNTEAFF
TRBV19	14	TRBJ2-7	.	CASSIQGAEGEQYF
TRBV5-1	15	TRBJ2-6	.	CASSLDGSGANVLTF
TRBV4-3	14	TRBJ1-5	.	CASSPAYGNQPQHF
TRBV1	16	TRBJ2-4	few	CTSSLGTALAKNIQYF
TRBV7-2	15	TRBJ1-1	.	CASSSGGWGGTEAFF
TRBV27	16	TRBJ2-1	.	CASSLEQRGRGNEQFF
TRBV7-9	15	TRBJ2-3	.	CASSQGLAGPDTQYF
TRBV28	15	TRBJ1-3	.	CASSPGDLRRNTIYF
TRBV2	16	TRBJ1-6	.	CASSVEGADLNSPLHF
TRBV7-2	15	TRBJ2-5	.	CASSLAGTTQETQYF
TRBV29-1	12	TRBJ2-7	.	CSVASLSYEQYF
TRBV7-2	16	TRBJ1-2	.	CASSLSPTGGDYGYTF
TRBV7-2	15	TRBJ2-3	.	CASSLNQGVADTQYF